This T cell receptor beta chain was sequenced during a study of T cells in Graves' hyperthyroidism and ophthalmopathy. Study-wide results and limits: A median around 5.9 months before onset, the model predicted ophthalmopathy. The blood repertoire included most of the expanded thyroid clonotypes above 0.001. Separation of ophthalmopathy from stable hyperthyroidism was achieved by a 13 V-J model.

Amplified regions were TCR beta CDR3 sequences from RNA transcripts. HTBI primers drove first-round RT-PCR of the TCR CDR3. TCRdb reanalysed the multiplex PCR reads using MiXCR and keeps one entry per CDR3 protein. Of under 400,000 distinct CDR3 sequences in the sample, roughly 20% were seen once. This clonotype was counted ten times or more. What it binds is not known. PBMCs were obtained from 7.5 to 10 ml fresh peripheral blood. In germline, CDR1 is MNHNS, CDR2 SASEGT. This CDR3 is built from 12 residues. Trimming stripped 2 bases from V and 5 bases from J, with 7 bases between. Sequencing was carried out using blood. The chain has TRBV6-1 and TRBJ2-7, with D perhaps TRBD2 (5 bases). The sequence was collected from a woman aged 50 to 60 with Graves' hyperthyroidism. CDR3 region: CASSESGDEQYF. In DNA, the CDR3 is TGTGCCAGCAGTGAAAGCGGCGACGAGCAGTACTTC.